This T cell receptor beta chain stems from a study of glioma-infiltrating T cells after dendritic cell vaccination. Time point of the sample: after dendritic cell vaccination, including at tumor progression/relapse. The repertoire was sequenced with immunoSEQ multiplex PCR; TCRdb's copy has only in-frame clones and lacks some. This sample carries around 60,000 clones, about 89% of them seen once, and the ten largest clones take roughly 12%. V lost 1 base and J lost 9; bases outside the gene matches: 15. Germline assignment: CDR1 SGHAT and CDR2 FQNNGV. This CDR3 has 17 amino acids. The receptor was derived from a human donor with glioblastoma. The chain links TRBV11-2 to TRBJ2-3; TRBD1 agrees at 8 bases. Here the sequenced sample was blood, taken after dendritic cell vaccination. CDR3 protein: CASSLGTGTGGWGTQYF. In DNA form, the CDR3 reads TGTGCCAGCAGCTTAGGGACTGGGACAGGCGGATGGGGAACGCAGTATTTT.